This T cell receptor (beta chain) comes out of a study of T-cell reconstitution after alpha-beta-depleted transplantation in children (dated by TCRdb to the mid-2010s). Turning to the overall study: The study quantitatively tracked T-cell immune reconstitution after TCRalphabeta/CD19-depleted allogeneic hematopoietic cell transplantation in children using TCR repertoire profiling.

Receptors were amplified or captured by PCR. The sample was run on an Illumina HiSeq 2500. To normalize quantification of the TCRbeta repertoire, the TCR libraries were built with molecular barcoding that relied on unique molecular identifiers. Using fastp trimming at Q25 and MiXCR clonotype assembly, TCRdb reanalyzed the public sequencing data and kept in-frame beta chains. Identical CDR3 proteins give one entry, which carries the most common genes and DNA. The sample yields 490,000 or so distinct CDR3 sequences; under 15% were counted once. Of the sample, approximately 5.4% falls within the top ten clones. This clonotype was recorded a few times. Its antigen specificity is not known. No per-base quality is available; no much larger clone lies one base away. The junction shows trimming of 6 bases on V and 2 bases on J, plus 10 bases between the germline ends. The germline V gene (reference sequence) sets CDR1 to DFQATT and CDR2 to SNEGSKA. The CDR3 has 12 amino acids, counting the end cysteine and phenylalanine. Just CDR3 DNA is preserved here, 36 bases in frame from base 1.

The starting material was PBMCs from the stem cell graft donor, obtained from the stem cell graft. The chain is encoded by TRBV20-1 joined to TRBJ1-1; the D gene is possibly TRBD1, with 5 bases matching. The TCR originated in a human donor who donated a stem cell graft to a child with combined immunodeficiency. The DNA reads TGCAGTGCGTCTAGGGGAAACACTGAAGCTTTCTTT. This translates into CSASRGNTEAFF.